The 14 T cell receptor beta chains reported below all come from one sample, sequenced in a study of blood T cell repertoires in COVID-19. Profiled with immunoSEQ multiplex PCR; TCRdb holds only in-frame clones, not every one. This table has about 80,000 clones, about nine tenths appearing once. The source material was peripheral blood. These receptors came from a woman in her fifties or sixties in a cohort sampled during active COVID-19.

The rearrangement links TRBV4-1 to TRBJ2-7; possible D gene TRBD2, 6 bases. The CDR3 runs 16 residues. Trimming left V 0 bases short and J 6 bases short, with 18 bases between. Germline CDR1 is MGHRA and CDR2 is YSYEKL. The DNA of the CDR3 is TGCGCCAGCAGCCAAGATGCGGCTAGCGTTGCTTCCGAGCAGTACTTC. Protein product: CASSQDAASVASEQYF.

The chain couples TRBV5-8 to TRBJ2-1, with TRBD2 matching over 11 bases. In germline, CDR1 is SGHTS, CDR2 YDEGEE. The length of the CDR3 is 14 residues. The ends lost 2 bases at V and 8 bases at J; junction bases unmatched: 3. The CDR3 spells CASSFSGGAHEQFF. CDR3 DNA: TGTGCCAGCAGCTTTAGCGGGGGGGCCCATGAGCAGTTCTTC.

The chain recombines TRBV30 with TRBJ1-1; the match to TRBD1 covers 7 bases. V shed 4 bases, J shed 7 bases, and the junction held 9 bases outside the gene matches. Germline assignment: CDR1 GTSNPN and CDR2 SVGIG (reference sequence). The CDR3 has 13 amino acids. The DNA of the CDR3 is TGTGCCTGGATTACCCGACAGGGAAATGAAGCTTTCTTT. This codes for CAWITRQGNEAFF.

CDR3 nucleotides: TGTGCCAGCAAGGACAGGGTGGGAGAAAAACTGTTTTTT. Protein: CASKDRVGEKLFF. The V and J genes are TRBV2 and TRBJ1-4; TRBD1 aligns across 8 bases. CDR3 length: 13 amino acids. Germline V lookup: CDR1 SNHLY, CDR2 FYNNEI. The ends lost 7 bases at V and 8 bases at J; junction bases unmatched: 6.

V usage is TRBV9 and J usage is TRBJ2-1; 9 bases are shared with TRBD2. The CDR3 is 15 amino acids. Trimming took 0 bases from V and 6 from J; bases not matched to a gene: 4. Germline V gene lookup returns CDR1 SGDLS and CDR2 YYNGEE. DNA for the CDR3: TGTGCCAGCAGCGTAGTCGCGGGGGGGAGCAATGAGCAGTTCTTC. Protein sequence: CASSVVAGGSNEQFF.

This chain connects TRBV7-9 to TRBJ1-1, with a tentative D call TRBD1 (5 bases). The CDR3 loop spans 14 amino acids. Trimming removed 4 bases at V and 0 bases at J, with 9 bases between. The germline CDR1 and CDR2 sequences are SEHNR and FQNEAQ (reference sequence). The CDR3 loop is CASSSGLMNTEAFF. Here the CDR3 DNA reads TGTGCCAGCAGCTCGGGACTTATGAACACTGAAGCTTTCTTT.

This chain connects TRBV9 to TRBJ2-2; the D is unclear. V gave up 6 bases and J gave up 0 bases, with 15 bases separating them. CDR3 length equals 16 residues. Germline V gene sequence: CDR1 SGDLS, CDR2 YYNGEE. The CDR3 is CASKSGSLANTGELFF. The CDR3 nucleotides read TGTGCCAGCAAATCTGGTTCGTTAGCGAACACCGGGGAGCTGTTTTTT.

This chain connects TRBV5-4 to TRBJ1-1, with 9 bases identical to TRBD1. Looked up from germline, CDR1 is SGHNT and CDR2 is YYREEE (reference sequence). The CDR3 spans 16 residues. J gave up 4 bases and V 1 base, and 8 bases lay outside the gene matches. CDR3 in amino acids: CASSLSADRGGTEAFF. CDR3 DNA: TGTGCCAGCAGCTTGAGTGCGGACAGGGGTGGCACTGAAGCTTTCTTT.

The chain carries TRBV5-1 and TRBJ2-1; 10 nucleotides align to TRBD2. CDR1 SGHRS and CDR2 YFSETQ come from the germline V gene. J gave up 5 bases and V 4 bases, and 9 bases lay outside the gene matches. The CDR3 loop spans 16 amino acids. The CDR3 DNA reads as TGCGCCAGCAGCCCCCTAGGGAGCGGGAGGGACAATGAGCAGTTCTTC. Its translation is CASSPLGSGRDNEQFF.

In regard to this clone: Other DNA variants within this sample encode the same CDR3. This chain uses TRBV10-3 with TRBJ1-1, with D unclear. Germline V gene data show CDR1 as ENHRY and CDR2 as SYGVKD. V lost 0 bases and J lost 0, with 8 bases in between. The CDR3 totals 15 residues. CDR3 region: CAISESRGMNTEAFF. The DNA of the CDR3 is TGTGCCATCAGTGAGTCGCGGGGAATGAACACTGAAGCTTTCTTT.

This sequence joins TRBV28 and TRBJ2-7, with TRBD1 matching 11 bases. Germline V gene lookup returns CDR1 MDHEN and CDR2 SYDVKM. J was trimmed by 3 bases and V by 2 bases; bases with no gene match: 6. The CDR3 length is 16 residues. The CDR3 nucleotides read TGTGCCAGCAGTTTACACCGGGACAGGGGGTACTACGAGCAGTACTTC. It specifies CASSLHRDRGYYEQYF.

The V and J genes are TRBV24-1 and TRBJ2-3, with D possibly matching TRBD1 (7 bases). V dropped 7 bases and J dropped 0 bases, with 22 bases sitting between them. The CDR3 loop spans 18 amino acids. Per germline, CDR1 KGHDR and CDR2 SFDVKD. Here the CDR3 reads CATRGWRDSLWSTDTQYF. CDR3 nucleotide sequence: TGTGCCACCAGGGGGTGGAGGGACAGCTTGTGGAGCACAGATACGCAGTATTTT.

The gene calls are TRBV19 and TRBJ2-2; 8 positions agree with TRBD1. The CDR3 contains 15 residues. Per the germline V gene, CDR1 is LNHDA and CDR2 is SQIVND (reference sequence). Losses at the gene ends were 3 bases for V and 4 bases for J; bases not matched to a gene: 4. The CDR3 DNA reads TGTGCCAGTAGTATGCGGGGACAGGTCACCGGGGAGCTGTTTTTT. Its protein product is CASSMRGQVTGELFF.

V and J are TRBV28 and TRBJ1-1; D is perhaps TRBD1 (6 bases). The V gene lost 1 base and the J gene lost 11 bases, with 8 bases spanning the gap. The CDR3 is 11 residues long. Germline CDR1 and CDR2: MDHEN and SYDVKM. The CDR3 reads CASSLYGQAFF. CDR3 in DNA: TGTGCCAGCAGTTTATACGGACAGGCTTTCTTT. The entire variable domain, with the rest obtained from reference TRBV28 and TRBJ1-1, is as follows: DVKVTQSSRYLVKRTGEKVFLECVQDMDHENMFWYRQDPGLGLRLIYFSYDVKMKEKGDIPEGYSVSREKKERFSLILESASTNQTSMYLCASSLYGQAFFGQGTRLTVV.